These T cell receptor beta chains were read from a single sample in a study of cytomegalovirus exposure and HLA in healthy donors. Produced via immunoSEQ multiplex PCR; TCRdb's table is partial and in-frame only. The table shows about 150,000 clones, with 85% to 90% occurring only once. What was sequenced was PBMCs. These receptors originate from a human donor in good health. Each CDR3 is given with its conserved first and last residue. Each record gives: J gene, V gene, D gene, clone size, CDR3 protein, CDR3 DNA. D genes are given only for firm matches. The size of a clone is reported for some rows only, either as once, few or many, or as a class for expanded clones.

TRBJ2-3 | TRBV6-1 | TRBD2 | . | CASRSGRREDTQYF | TGTGCCAGCAGGAGCGGGAGGAGGGAAGATACGCAGTATTTT
TRBJ2-1 | TRBV5-1 | . | . | CASSSGIPYNEQFF | TGCGCCAGCAGCTCAGGCATACCCTACAATGAGCAGTTCTTC
TRBJ1-4 | TRBV7-9 | TRBD1 | . | CASSLGDRAAEKLFF | TGTGCCAGCAGCTTAGGGGACAGGGCGGCCGAAAAACTGTTTTTT
TRBJ1-5 | TRBV20-1 | TRBD1 | few | CSAGDRPQHF | TGCAGTGCTGGGGACAGGCCACAGCATTTT
TRBJ2-7 | TRBV7-2 | . | . | CASSLNRVAEQYF | TGTGCCAGCAGCTTAAACAGGGTCGCCGAGCAGTACTTC
TRBJ1-2 | TRBV5-4 | . | few | CASSLKRLGLANYGYTF | TGTGCCAGCAGCTTGAAGAGGCTCGGCTTAGCTAACTATGGCTACACCTTC
TRBJ1-2 | TRBV5-6 | . | . | CASSLGPGFNYGYTF | TGTGCCAGCAGCTTGGGTCCAGGATTCAACTATGGCTACACCTTC
TRBJ2-3 | TRBV6-4 | TRBD2 | few | CASSESTSGGTDTQYF | TGTGCCAGCAGTGAGTCGACTAGCGGGGGCACAGATACGCAGTATTTT
TRBJ2-7 | TRBV9 | . | . | CASSPQPGEQYF | TGTGCCAGCAGCCCTCAGCCGGGGGAGCAGTACTTC
TRBJ1-1 | TRBV28 | . | . | CASTRPGFTEAFF | TGTGCCAGCACCCGTCCGGGGTTCACTGAAGCTTTCTTT
TRBJ2-5 | TRBV5-8 | . | . | CASSFGRLQETQYF | TGTGCCAGCAGCTTCGGCAGACTCCAAGAGACCCAGTACTTC
TRBJ1-1 | TRBV2 | . | . | CASSDEGYTEAFF | TGTGCCAGCAGTGACGAGGGCTACACTGAAGCTTTCTTT
TRBJ2-7 | TRBV28 | TRBD1 | . | CASRSGQGVYEQYF | TGTGCCAGCAGGTCCGGACAGGGGGTGTACGAGCAGTACTTC
TRBJ2-7 | TRBV7-2 | . | . | CASSYSSGTAGEQYF | TGTGCCAGCAGCTACTCCTCGGGGACAGCGGGCGAGCAGTACTTC
TRBJ1-4 | TRBV18 | TRBD1 | . | CASSPRDRGDEKLFF | TGTGCCAGCTCACCACGGGACAGGGGTGATGAAAAACTGTTTTTT
TRBJ1-5 | TRBV2 | . | . | CASSDLRDYSNQPQHF | TGTGCCAGCAGTGATTTACGGGATTATAGCAATCAGCCCCAGCATTTT
TRBJ1-1 | TRBV18 | TRBD1 | . | CASSLSDRVNTEAFF | TGTGCCAGCTCCCTCTCTGACAGGGTGAACACTGAAGCTTTCTTT
TRBJ1-2 | TRBV5-1 | . | . | CASRTSGIGHGYTF | TGCGCCAGCAGGACCTCAGGGATTGGGCATGGCTACACCTTC
TRBJ2-1 | TRBV6-6 | TRBD2 | . | CATLLAGLYNEQFF | TGTGCCACGTTACTAGCGGGCCTCTACAATGAGCAGTTCTTC
TRBJ2-3 | TRBV6-5 | . | . | CASSRDADTQYF | TGTGCCAGCAGCCGAGATGCAGATACGCAGTATTTT
TRBJ2-1 | TRBV9 | TRBD2 | once | CASSGSLAGGPSYNEQFF | TGTGCCAGCAGCGGATCACTAGCGGGAGGCCCCTCCTACAATGAGCAGTTCTTC
TRBJ2-7 | TRBV7-9 | TRBD1 | . | CASSRSGTGTYEQYF | TGTGCCAGCAGCCGTTCCGGGACAGGGACCTACGAGCAGTACTTC
TRBJ2-5 | TRBV10-3 | . | . | CAISESGRGGNQETQYF | TGTGCCATCAGTGAGTCAGGTCGGGGCGGGAACCAAGAGACCCAGTACTTC
TRBJ2-5 | TRBV18 | . | . | CASGSRGETQYF | TGTGCCAGCGGCTCAAGGGGAGAGACCCAGTACTTC
TRBJ1-1 | TRBV5-1 | TRBD1 | . | CASSRQGLNTEAFF | TGCGCCAGCAGTAGACAGGGTTTGAACACTGAAGCTTTCTTT
TRBJ1-1 | TRBV11-2 | . | . | CASSLGTGKDTEAFF | TGTGCCAGCAGCTTAGGAACAGGGAAGGACACTGAAGCTTTCTTT
TRBJ2-1 | TRBV19 | . | . | CASRGSLWFF | TGTGCCAGTAGGGGCAGCCTGTGGTTCTTC
TRBJ1-2 | TRBV28 | . | . | CASRGRRDGYTF | TGTGCCAGCAGGGGCAGGAGGGATGGCTACACCTTC
TRBJ1-5 | TRBV5-1 | . | . | CASSLSPRIDQPQHF | TGCGCCAGCAGCTTGAGTCCGAGGATCGATCAGCCCCAGCATTTT
TRBJ2-1 | TRBV11-2 | TRBD1 | . | CASSSIRDRGTNEQFF | TGTGCCAGCAGCTCGATCCGGGACAGGGGAACGAATGAGCAGTTCTTC
TRBJ1-2 | TRBV28 | . | . | CASSDLGGAFGYTF | TGTGCCAGCAGTGACCTGGGGGGGGCGTTTGGCTACACCTTC
TRBJ2-5 | TRBV19 | . | . | CASSQNRGGETQYF | TGTGCCAGTAGCCAGAACAGGGGAGGAGAGACCCAGTACTTC
TRBJ1-3 | TRBV19 | . | . | CASTRVSGNTIYF | TGTGCCAGTACGAGGGTCTCTGGAAACACCATATATTTT
TRBJ1-2 | TRBV18 | . | . | CASSPKESGRYGYTF | TGTGCCAGCTCACCAAAGGAAAGCGGACGTTATGGCTACACCTTC
TRBJ2-7 | TRBV5-1 | TRBD2 | . | CASRKIRGAYEQYF | TGCGCCAGCAGGAAGATACGGGGGGCCTACGAGCAGTACTTC
TRBJ1-2 | TRBV15 | . | once | CATSSLWGLSYGYTF | TGTGCCACCAGCAGCCTCTGGGGCTTATCCTATGGCTACACCTTC
TRBJ2-7 | TRBV4-3 | . | once | CASSQEVAVGSYEQYF | TGCGCCAGCAGCCAAGAAGTGGCGGTGGGCTCCTACGAGCAGTACTTC
TRBJ2-7 | TRBV19 | TRBD1 | few | CASSPTGQSSYEQYF | TGTGCCAGTAGTCCAACGGGACAGAGCTCCTACGAGCAGTACTTC
TRBJ2-7 | TRBV7-6 | . | . | CASRSLEGSYEQYF | TGTGCCAGCAGGAGTCTCGAGGGCTCCTACGAGCAGTACTTC
TRBJ1-1 | TRBV6-5 | . | few | CASRPSGNTEAFF | TGTGCCAGCAGGCCCAGCGGAAACACTGAAGCTTTCTTT
TRBJ2-7 | TRBV28 | . | . | CASSLKNPGRYEQYF | TGTGCCAGCAGTTTAAAGAATCCAGGGCGGTACGAGCAGTACTTC
TRBJ2-2 | TRBV18 | . | . | CASSPLGQTNTGELFF | TGTGCCAGCTCACCATTGGGACAAACGAACACCGGGGAGCTGTTTTTT
TRBJ1-5 | TRBV4-1 | . | . | CASSQGRQTNQPQHF | TGCGCCAGCAGCCAAGGGAGGCAGACCAATCAGCCCCAGCATTTT
TRBJ2-1 | TRBV20-1 | . | . | CSAWDSPREFF | TGCAGTGCTTGGGACTCTCCGCGGGAGTTCTTC
TRBJ2-2 | TRBV28 | TRBD1 | . | CASSFPLRDRSTGELFF | TGTGCCAGCAGTTTCCCTTTACGGGACAGGTCCACCGGGGAGCTGTTTTTT
TRBJ1-6 | TRBV28 | . | . | CASSSQVLGSSYNSPLHF | TGTGCCAGCAGTTCCCAAGTTTTAGGGAGCTCCTATAATTCACCCCTCCACTTT
TRBJ1-2 | TRBV25-1 | TRBD1 | . | CASSELLKGQYYGYTF | TGTGCCAGCAGTGAACTCCTTAAGGGACAGTACTATGGCTACACCTTC
TRBJ2-1 | TRBV11-3 | TRBD1 | . | CASSLWGQGIDEQFF | TGTGCCAGCAGCTTGTGGGGACAGGGTATCGATGAGCAGTTCTTC
TRBJ2-5 | TRBV7-2 | . | . | CASSPGRPDRDFETQYF | TGTGCCAGCAGCCCAGGGAGGCCAGACAGGGATTTCGAGACCCAGTACTTC
TRBJ1-1 | TRBV2 | TRBD1 | few | CASREGTGNTEAFF | TGTGCCAGCAGGGAGGGGACAGGGAACACTGAAGCTTTCTTT
TRBJ1-1 | TRBV5-1 | . | . | CASRLDAHPNTEAFF | TGCGCCAGCAGGCTAGACGCCCACCCGAACACTGAAGCTTTCTTT
TRBJ2-1 | TRBV4-1 | . | . | CASSQASRNEQFF | TGCGCCAGCAGCCAAGCCTCGCGCAATGAGCAGTTCTTC
TRBJ1-1 | TRBV2 | . | once | CASSEASRTEAFF | TGTGCCAGCAGTGAAGCATCTAGGACTGAAGCTTTCTTT
TRBJ1-4 | TRBV27 | TRBD1 | . | CASSFYRGGEKLFF | TGTGCCAGCAGTTTCTACAGGGGAGGCGAAAAACTGTTTTTT
TRBJ2-7 | TRBV27 | TRBD2 | . | CASSLRIKGSGSYEQYF | TGTGCCAGCAGTTTAAGGATTAAGGGTAGCGGGAGCTACGAGCAGTACTTC
TRBJ2-5 | TRBV5-4 | TRBD2 | once | CASSLGGASGQETQYF | TGTGCCAGCAGCTTGGGAGGGGCTAGCGGCCAAGAGACCCAGTACTTC